The source of this TCR beta chain is a study of CD8 T cells in Susac syndrome. Random hexamers served to reverse transcribe roughly 0.45 to 1 ug RNA. TCRdb analysed the immunoSEQ multiplex PCR reads with MiXCR anew, one entry per CDR3 protein. The sample lists some 120,000 distinct CDR3 sequences; about nine tenths were seen once. Looked up from germline, CDR1 is SGDLS and CDR2 is YYNGEE. This CDR3 has 13 residues. V shed 2 bases and J shed 6 bases, with 11 bases lying between them. Sequencing of TCR beta was undertaken in CD8+ and CD4+ T cells derived from blood. Input material: CD4+ T cells from PBMCs. The V and J genes are TRBV9 and TRBJ1-2, with a possible D match to TRBD1 (5 bases). The origin of this receptor is a human donor in good health. The CDR3 nucleotides are TGTGCCAGCAGCGTGGGACCCGAAGATGGCTACACCTTC. Its translation is CASSVGPEDGYTF.